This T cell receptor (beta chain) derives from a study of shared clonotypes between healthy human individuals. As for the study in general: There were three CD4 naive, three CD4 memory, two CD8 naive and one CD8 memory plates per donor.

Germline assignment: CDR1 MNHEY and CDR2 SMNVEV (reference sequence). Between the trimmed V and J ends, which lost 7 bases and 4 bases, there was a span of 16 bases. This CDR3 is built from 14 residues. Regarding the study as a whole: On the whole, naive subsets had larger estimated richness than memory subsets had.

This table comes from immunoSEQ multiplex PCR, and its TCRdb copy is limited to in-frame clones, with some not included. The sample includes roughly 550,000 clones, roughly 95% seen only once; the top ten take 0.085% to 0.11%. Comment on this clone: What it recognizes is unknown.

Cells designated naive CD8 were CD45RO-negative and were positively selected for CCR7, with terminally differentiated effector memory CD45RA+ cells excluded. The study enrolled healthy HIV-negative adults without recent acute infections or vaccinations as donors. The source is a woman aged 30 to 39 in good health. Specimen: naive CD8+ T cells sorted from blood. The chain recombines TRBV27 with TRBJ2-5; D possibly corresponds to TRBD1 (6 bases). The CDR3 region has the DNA TGTGCCAGCACGGGCCAGGGGCCTGGAGAGACCCAGTACTTC. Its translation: CASTGQGPGETQYF.